This TCR beta chain is drawn from a study of beta chain features in type 1 diabetes. Study-wide context: No patient-donor differences in age, gender, total cells or subset yield.

Germline values: CDR1 ENHRY, CDR2 SYGVKD. There are 12 residues in the CDR3. Study-wide results and caveats: For patients, the naive, central memory and Treg TCRB repertoires appeared more alike than for healthy donors. Moderately but significantly shorter TCRB CDR3s were found in Type 1 diabetes patients in all four CD4+ subsets.

The sequenced template was cDNA made from the entire isolated RNA. Data came from immunoSEQ multiplex PCR; TCRdb stores just in-frame clones and leaves some out. Of 100,000 to 150,000 clones listed, about 15% are singletons. Based on CD45RO/CCR7/CD25/CD127/CD95/CD27, CD4+ regulatory, stem cell-like memory, naive and central memory cells were sorted. This clone was picked up a small number of times. Its antigen remains unknown. At one end, the junction sequence differs from germline, possibly due to a read error. This clonotype originated in a man aged 25 to 45 with type 1 diabetes. Material for sequencing was central memory CD4+ T cells from blood. The V call is TRBV10-3, the J call TRBJ2-7; D is unclear. Here the CDR3 DNA reads TGTGCCATCAGCGCCCAGGACGGCCAAAATCGGTTC. As protein: CAISAQDGQNRF.